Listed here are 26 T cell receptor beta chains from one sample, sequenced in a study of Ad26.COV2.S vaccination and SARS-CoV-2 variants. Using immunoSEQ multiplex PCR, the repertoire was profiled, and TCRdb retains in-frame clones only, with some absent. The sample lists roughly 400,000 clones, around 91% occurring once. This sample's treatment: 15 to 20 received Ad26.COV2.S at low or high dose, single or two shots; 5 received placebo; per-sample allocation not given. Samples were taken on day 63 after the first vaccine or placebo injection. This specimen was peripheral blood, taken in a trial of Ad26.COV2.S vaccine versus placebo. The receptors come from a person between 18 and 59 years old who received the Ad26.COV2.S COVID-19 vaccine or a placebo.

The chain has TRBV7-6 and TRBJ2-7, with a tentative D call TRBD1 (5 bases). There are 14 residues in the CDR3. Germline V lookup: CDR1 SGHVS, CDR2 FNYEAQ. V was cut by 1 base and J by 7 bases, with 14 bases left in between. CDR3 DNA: TGTGCCAGCAGCTTAGTTACTACAGGCGGAGAGCAGTACTTC. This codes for CASSLVTTGGEQYF.

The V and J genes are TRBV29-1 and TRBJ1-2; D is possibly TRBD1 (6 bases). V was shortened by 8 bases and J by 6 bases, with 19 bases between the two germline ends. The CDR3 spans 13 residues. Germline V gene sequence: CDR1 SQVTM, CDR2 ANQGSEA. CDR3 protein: CSTMRGGGDGYTF. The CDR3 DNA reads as TGCAGCACAATGAGGGGGGGAGGTGATGGCTACACCTTC. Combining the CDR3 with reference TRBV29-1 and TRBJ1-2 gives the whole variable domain SAVISQKPSRDICQRGTSLTIQCQVDSQVTMMFWYRQQPGQSLTLIATANQGSEATYESGFVIDKFPISRPNLTFSTLTVSNMSPEDSSIYLCSTMRGGGDGYTFGSGTRLTVV.

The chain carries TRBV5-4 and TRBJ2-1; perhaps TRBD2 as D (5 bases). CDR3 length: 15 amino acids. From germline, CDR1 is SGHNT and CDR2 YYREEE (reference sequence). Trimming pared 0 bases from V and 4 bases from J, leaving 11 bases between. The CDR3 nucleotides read TGTGCCAGCAGCTTGGTCGGGGTTCAATACAATGAGCAGTTCTTC. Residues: CASSLVGVQYNEQFF.

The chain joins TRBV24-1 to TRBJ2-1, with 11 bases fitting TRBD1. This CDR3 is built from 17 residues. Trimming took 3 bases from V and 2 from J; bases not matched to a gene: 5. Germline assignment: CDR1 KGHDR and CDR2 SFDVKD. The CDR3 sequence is CATSDADRGLTYNEQFF. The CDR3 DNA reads TGTGCCACCAGTGATGCGGACAGGGGGCTTACCTACAATGAGCAGTTCTTC.

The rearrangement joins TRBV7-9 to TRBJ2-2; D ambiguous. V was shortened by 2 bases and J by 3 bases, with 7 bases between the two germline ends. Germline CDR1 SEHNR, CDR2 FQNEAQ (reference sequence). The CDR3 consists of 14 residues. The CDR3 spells CASSLQVYTGELFF. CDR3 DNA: TGTGCCAGCAGCTTACAGGTGTACACCGGGGAGCTGTTTTTT. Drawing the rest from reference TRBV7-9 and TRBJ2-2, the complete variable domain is DTGVSQNPRHKITKRGQNVTFRCDPISEHNRLYWYRQTLGQGPEFLTYFQNEAQLEKSRLLSDRFSAERPKGSFSTLEIQRTEQGDSAMYLCASSLQVYTGELFFGEGSRLTVL.

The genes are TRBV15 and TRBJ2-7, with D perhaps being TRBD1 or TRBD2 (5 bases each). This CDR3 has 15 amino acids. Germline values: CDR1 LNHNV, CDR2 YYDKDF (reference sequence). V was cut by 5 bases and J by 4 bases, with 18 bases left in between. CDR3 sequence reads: CATSYGTGVGYEQYF. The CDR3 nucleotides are TGTGCCACCAGCTACGGGACCGGAGTAGGGTACGAGCAGTACTTC.

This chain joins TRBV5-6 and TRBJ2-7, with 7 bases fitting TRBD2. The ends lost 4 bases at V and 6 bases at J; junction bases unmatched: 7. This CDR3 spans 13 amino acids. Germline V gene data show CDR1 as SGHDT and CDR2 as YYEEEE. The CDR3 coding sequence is TGTGCCAGCAGCCGTCAGACTAGCTCCGAGCAGTACTTC. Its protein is CASSRQTSSEQYF.

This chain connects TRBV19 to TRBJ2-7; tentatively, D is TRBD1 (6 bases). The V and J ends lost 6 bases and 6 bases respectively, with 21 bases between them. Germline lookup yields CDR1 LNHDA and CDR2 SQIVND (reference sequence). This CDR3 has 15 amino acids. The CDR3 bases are TGTGCCAGTAGCTCAACCGGGACACGGCCATTCGAGCAGTACTTC. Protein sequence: CASSSTGTRPFEQYF. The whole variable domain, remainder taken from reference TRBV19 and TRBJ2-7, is DGGITQSPKYLFRKEGQNVTLSCEQNLNHDAMYWYRQDPGQGLRLIYYSQIVNDFQKGDIAEGYSVSREKKESFPLTVTSAQKNPTAFYLCASSSTGTRPFEQYFGPGTRLTVT.

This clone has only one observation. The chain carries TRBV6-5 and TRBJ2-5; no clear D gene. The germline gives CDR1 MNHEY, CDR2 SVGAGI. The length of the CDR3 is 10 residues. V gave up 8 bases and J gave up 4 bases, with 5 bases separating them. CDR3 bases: TGTGCCAGCCACCTAGAGACCCAGTACTTC. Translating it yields CASHLETQYF.

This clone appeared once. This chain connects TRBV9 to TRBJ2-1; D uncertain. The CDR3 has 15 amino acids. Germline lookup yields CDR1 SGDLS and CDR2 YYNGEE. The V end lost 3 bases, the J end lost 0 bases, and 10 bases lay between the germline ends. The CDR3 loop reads CASSGGVSSYNEQFF. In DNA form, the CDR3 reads TGTGCCAGCAGCGGGGGTGTGAGCTCCTACAATGAGCAGTTCTTC.

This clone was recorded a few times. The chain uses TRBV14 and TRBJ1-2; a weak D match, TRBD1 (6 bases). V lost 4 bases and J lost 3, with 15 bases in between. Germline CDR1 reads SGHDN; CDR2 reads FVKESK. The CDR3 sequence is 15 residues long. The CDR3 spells CASSPPGAFDYGYTF. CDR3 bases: TGTGCCAGCAGCCCGCCAGGGGCCTTCGACTATGGCTACACCTTC.

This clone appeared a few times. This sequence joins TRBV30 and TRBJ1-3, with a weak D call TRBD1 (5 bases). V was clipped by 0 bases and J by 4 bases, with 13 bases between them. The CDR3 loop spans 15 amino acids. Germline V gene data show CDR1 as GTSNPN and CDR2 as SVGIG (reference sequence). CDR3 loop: CAWSVGAGTGNTIYF. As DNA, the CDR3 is TGTGCCTGGAGTGTAGGCGCAGGGACGGGAAACACCATATATTTT. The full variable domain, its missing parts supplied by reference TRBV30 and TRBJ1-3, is SQTIHQWPATLVQPVGSPLSLECTVEGTSNPNLYWYRQAAGRGLQLLFYSVGIGQISSEVPQNLSASRPQDRQFILSSKKLLLSDSGFYLCAWSVGAGTGNTIYFGEGSWLTVV.

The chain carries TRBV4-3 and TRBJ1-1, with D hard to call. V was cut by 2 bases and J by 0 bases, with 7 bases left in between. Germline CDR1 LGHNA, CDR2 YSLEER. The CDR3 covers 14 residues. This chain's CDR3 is CASSQTWMNTEAFF. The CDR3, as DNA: TGCGCCAGCAGCCAAACCTGGATGAACACTGAAGCTTTCTTT.

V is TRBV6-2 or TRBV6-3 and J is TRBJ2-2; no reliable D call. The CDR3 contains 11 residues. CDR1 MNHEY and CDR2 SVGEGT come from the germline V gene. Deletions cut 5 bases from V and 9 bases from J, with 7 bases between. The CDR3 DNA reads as TGTGCCAGCAGTCCGATGAGGGAGCTGTTTTTT. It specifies CASSPMRELFF.

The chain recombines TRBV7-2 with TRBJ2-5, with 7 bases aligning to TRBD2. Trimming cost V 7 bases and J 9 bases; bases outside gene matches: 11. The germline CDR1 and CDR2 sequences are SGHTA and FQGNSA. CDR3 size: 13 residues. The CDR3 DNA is TGTGCCAGCACCCCCGGCGGGAGCACGTCCCAGTACTTC. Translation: CASTPGGSTSQYF.

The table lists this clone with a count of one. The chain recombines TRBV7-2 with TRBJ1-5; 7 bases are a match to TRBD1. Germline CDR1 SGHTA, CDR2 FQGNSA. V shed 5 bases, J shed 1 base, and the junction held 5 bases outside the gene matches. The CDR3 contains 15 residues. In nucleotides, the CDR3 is TGTGCCAGCAGCACCCGACAGGGAAGCAATCAGCCCCAGCATTTT. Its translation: CASSTRQGSNQPQHF.

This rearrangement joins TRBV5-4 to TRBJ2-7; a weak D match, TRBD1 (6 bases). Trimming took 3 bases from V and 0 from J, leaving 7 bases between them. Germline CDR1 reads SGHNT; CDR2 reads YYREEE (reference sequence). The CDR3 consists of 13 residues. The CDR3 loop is CASSWGRSYEQYF. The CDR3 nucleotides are TGTGCCAGCAGCTGGGGGCGCTCCTACGAGCAGTACTTC.

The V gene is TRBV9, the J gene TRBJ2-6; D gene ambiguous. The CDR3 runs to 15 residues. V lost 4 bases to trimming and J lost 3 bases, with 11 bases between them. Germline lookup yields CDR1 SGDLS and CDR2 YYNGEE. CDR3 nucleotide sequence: TGTGCCAGCAGCTTCCCCGTGAGTGGGGCCAACGTCCTGACTTTC. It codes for CASSFPVSGANVLTF.

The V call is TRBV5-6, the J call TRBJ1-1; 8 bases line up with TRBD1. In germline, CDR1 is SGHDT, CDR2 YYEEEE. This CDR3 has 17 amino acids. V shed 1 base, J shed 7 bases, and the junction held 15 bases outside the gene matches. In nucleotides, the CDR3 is TGTGCCAGCAGCTTGACGGGGTTGCAGGGGGCGTCCCATGAAGCTTTCTTT. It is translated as CASSLTGLQGASHEAFF.

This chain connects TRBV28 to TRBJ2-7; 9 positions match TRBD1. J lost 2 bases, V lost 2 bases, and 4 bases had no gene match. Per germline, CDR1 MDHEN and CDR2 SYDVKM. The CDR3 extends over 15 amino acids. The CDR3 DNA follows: TGTGCCAGCAGTTTAGGGGGACAGGGAACCTACGAGCAGTACTTC. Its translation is CASSLGGQGTYEQYF.

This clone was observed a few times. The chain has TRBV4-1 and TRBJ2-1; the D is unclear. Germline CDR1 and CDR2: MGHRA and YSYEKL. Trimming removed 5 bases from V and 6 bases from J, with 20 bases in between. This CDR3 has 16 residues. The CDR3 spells CASSSSRPGSGNEQFF. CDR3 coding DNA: TGCGCCAGCAGCTCCAGTCGCCCAGGCTCTGGCAATGAGCAGTTCTTC.

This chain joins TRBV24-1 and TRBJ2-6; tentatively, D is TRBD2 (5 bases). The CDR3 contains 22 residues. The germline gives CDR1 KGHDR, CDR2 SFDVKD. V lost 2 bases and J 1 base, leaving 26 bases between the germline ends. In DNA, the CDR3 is TGTGCCACCAGTGATTATCTCCCGCAGATTCGGGAATATCTATCTGGGGCCAACGTCCTGACTTTC. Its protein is CATSDYLPQIREYLSGANVLTF.

The CDR3 DNA follows: TGTGCCAGCAGTTACCGACTAGCGGGAGTTAATGAGCAGTTCTTC. Amino acids: CASSYRLAGVNEQFF. The chain combines TRBV6-2 or TRBV6-3 with TRBJ2-1, with TRBD2 matching 12 bases. Trimming at V came to 2 bases and at J to 7 bases, leaving 3 bases not matched to a gene. Germline values: CDR1 MNHEY, CDR2 SVGEGT. The CDR3 totals 15 residues.

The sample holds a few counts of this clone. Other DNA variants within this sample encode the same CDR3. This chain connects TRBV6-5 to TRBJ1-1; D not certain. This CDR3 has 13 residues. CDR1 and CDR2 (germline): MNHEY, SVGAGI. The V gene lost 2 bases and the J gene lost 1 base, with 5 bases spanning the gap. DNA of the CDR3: TGTGCCAGCAGTTACCGCGGGAACACTGAAGCTTTCTTT. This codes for CASSYRGNTEAFF.

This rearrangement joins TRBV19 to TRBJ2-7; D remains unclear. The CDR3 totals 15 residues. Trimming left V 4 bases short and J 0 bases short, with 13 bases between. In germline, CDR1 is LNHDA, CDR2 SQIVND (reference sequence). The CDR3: CASSTPGSFSYEQYF. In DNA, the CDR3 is TGTGCCAGTAGTACCCCAGGTAGCTTCTCCTACGAGCAGTACTTC.

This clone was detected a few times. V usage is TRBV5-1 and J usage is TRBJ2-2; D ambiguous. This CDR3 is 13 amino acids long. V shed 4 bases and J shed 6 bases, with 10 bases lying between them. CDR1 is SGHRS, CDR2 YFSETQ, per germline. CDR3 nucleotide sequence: TGCGCCAGCAGCCAGCTCGGAGCCGGGGAGCTGTTTTTT. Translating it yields CASSQLGAGELFF.